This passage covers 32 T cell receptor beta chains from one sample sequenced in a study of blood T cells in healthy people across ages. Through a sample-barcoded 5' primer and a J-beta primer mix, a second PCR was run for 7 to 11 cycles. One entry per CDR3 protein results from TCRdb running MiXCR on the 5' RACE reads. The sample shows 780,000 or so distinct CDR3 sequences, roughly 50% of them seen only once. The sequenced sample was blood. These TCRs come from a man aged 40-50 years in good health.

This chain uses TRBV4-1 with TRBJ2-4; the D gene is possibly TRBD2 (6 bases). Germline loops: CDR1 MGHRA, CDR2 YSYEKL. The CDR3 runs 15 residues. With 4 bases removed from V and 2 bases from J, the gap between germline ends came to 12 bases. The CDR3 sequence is CASSPMGGSKNIQYF. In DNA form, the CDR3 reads TGCGCCAGCAGCCCCATGGGGGGTTCCAAAAACATTCAGTACTTC.

As DNA, the CDR3 is TGCAGCGGAGGACAGGGCGAGGTGGACACTGAAGCTTTCTTT. It is translated as CSGGQGEVDTEAFF. V and J are TRBV29-1 and TRBJ1-1; 8 bases are a match to TRBD1. Germline assignment: CDR1 SQVTM and CDR2 ANQGSEA. The J segment lost 3 bases and the V segment lost 7 bases, leaving 10 bases of the junction unmatched. The CDR3 spans 14 residues.

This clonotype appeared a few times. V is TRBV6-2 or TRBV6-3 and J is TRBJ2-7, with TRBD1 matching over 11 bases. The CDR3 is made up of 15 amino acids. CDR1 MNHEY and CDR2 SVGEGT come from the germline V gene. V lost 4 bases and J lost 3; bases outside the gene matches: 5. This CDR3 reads CASSSWDRGDYEQYF. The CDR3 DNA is TGTGCCAGCAGTTCGTGGGACAGGGGGGACTACGAGCAGTACTTC.

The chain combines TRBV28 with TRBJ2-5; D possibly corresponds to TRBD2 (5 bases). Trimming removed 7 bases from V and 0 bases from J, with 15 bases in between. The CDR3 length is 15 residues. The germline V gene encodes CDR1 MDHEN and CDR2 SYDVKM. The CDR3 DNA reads TGTGCCAGCAAATCCCCTGGGAGCGACCAAGAGACCCAGTACTTC. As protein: CASKSPGSDQETQYF.

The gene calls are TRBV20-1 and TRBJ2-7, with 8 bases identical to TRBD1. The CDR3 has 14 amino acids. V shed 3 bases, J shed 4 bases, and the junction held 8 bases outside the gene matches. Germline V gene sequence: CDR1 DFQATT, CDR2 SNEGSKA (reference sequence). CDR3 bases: TGCAGTGCTAGTGAGGACAGGGCTGCTTACGAGCAGTACTTC. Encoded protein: CSASEDRAAYEQYF.

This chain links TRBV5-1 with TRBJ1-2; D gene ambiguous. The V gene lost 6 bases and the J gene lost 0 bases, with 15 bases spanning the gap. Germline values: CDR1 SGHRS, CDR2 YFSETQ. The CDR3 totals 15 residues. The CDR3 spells CASTPVGGSNYGYTF. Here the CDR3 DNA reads TGCGCCAGCACCCCGGTGGGCGGTTCTAACTATGGCTACACCTTC.

The CDR3 region has the DNA TGTGCCAGCAGCTTAACCCCAAAGCAGGCCGACAGGGTTTCTGGAGGCTACACCTTC. It is translated as CASSLTPKQADRVSGGYTF. The chain links TRBV7-3 to TRBJ1-2; 7 nucleotides agree with TRBD1. This CDR3 comprises 19 residues. J gave up 8 bases and V 0 bases, and 21 bases lay outside the gene matches. From germline, CDR1 is SGHTA and CDR2 FQGTGA.

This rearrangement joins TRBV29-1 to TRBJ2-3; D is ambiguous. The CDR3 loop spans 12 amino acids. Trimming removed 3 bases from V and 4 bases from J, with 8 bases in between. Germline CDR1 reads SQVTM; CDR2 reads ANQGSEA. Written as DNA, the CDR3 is TGCAGCGTTGACCCCGGGCCAGATACGCAGTATTTT. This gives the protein CSVDPGPDTQYF.

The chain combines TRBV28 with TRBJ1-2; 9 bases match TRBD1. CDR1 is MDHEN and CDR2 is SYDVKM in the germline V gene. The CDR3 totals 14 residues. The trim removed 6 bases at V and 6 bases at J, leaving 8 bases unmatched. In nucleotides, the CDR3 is TGTGCCAGCAGACCCACAGGGGGCTCGGATGGCTACACCTTC. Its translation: CASRPTGGSDGYTF.

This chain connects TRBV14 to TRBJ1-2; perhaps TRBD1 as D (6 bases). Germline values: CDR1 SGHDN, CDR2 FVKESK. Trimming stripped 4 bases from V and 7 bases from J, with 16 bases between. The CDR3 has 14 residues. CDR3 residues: CASSRYRVPGGYTF. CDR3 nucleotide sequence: TGTGCCAGCAGCCGGTACAGGGTTCCTGGTGGCTACACCTTC. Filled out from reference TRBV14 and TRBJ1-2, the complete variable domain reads EAGVTQFPSHSVIEKGQTVTLRCDPISGHDNLYWYRRVMGKEIKFLLHFVKESKQDESGMPNNRFLAERTGGTYSTLKVQPAELEDSGVYFCASSRYRVPGGYTFGSGTRLTVV.

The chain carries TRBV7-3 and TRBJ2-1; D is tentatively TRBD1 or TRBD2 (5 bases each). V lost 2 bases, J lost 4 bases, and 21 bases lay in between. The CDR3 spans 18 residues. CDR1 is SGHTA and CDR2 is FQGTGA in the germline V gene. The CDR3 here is CASSLSRSGTHTYNEQFF. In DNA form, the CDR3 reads TGTGCCAGCAGCTTATCTCGATCCGGGACGCATACATACAATGAGCAGTTCTTC.

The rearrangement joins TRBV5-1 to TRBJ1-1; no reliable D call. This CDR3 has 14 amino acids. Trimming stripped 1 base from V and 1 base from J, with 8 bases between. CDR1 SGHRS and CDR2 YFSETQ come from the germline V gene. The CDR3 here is CASSLQSPNTEAFF. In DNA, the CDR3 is TGCGCCAGCAGCTTGCAGAGCCCGAACACTGAAGCTTTCTTT.

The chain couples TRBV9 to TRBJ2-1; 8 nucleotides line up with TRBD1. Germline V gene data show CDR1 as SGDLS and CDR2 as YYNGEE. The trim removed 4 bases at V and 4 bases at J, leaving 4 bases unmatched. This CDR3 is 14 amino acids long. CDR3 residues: CASSTRDRYNEQFF. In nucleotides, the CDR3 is TGTGCCAGCAGCACCCGGGACAGGTACAATGAGCAGTTCTTC.

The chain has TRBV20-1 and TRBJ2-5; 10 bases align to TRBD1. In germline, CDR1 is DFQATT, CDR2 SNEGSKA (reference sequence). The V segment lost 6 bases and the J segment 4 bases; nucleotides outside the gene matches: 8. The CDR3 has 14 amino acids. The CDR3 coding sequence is TGCAGTGCCTCCGGGACAGGGGTGTCAGAGACCCAGTACTTC. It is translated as CSASGTGVSETQYF.

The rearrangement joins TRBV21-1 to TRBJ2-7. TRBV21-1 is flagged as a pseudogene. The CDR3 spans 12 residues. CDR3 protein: CATHLLSYEQYF. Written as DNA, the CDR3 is TGTGCCACCCACCTTCTCTCCTACGAGCAGTACTTC.

The CDR3 coding sequence is TGTGCCAGCAGCTTACTCGGAGGCGAGAGTGAAAAACTGTTTTTT. Translating it yields CASSLLGGESEKLFF. The J gene is TRBJ1-4, the V gene TRBV11-2; unclear D gene. V was shortened by 2 bases and J by 7 bases, with 14 bases between the two germline ends. The CDR3 is 15 amino acids. Germline CDR1 SGHAT, CDR2 FQNNGV. Filled out from reference TRBV11-2 and TRBJ1-4, the complete variable domain reads EAGVAQSPRYKIIEKRQSVAFWCNPISGHATLYWYQQILGQGPKLLIQFQNNGVVDDSQLPKDRFSAERLKGVDSTLKIQPAKLEDSAVYLCASSLLGGESEKLFFGSGTQLSVL.

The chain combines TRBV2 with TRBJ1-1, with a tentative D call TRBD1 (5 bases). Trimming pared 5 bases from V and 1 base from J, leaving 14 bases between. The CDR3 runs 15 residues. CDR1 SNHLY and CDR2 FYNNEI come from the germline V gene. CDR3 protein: CASSLLGARNTEAFF. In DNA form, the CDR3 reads TGTGCCAGCAGTCTACTCGGGGCTCGGAACACTGAAGCTTTCTTT.

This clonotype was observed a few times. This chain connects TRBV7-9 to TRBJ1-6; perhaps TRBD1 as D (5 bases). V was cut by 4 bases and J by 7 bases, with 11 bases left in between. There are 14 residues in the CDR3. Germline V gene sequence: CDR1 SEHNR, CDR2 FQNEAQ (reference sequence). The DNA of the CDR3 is TGTGCCAGCAGCTCCGGGGGTAACAATTCACCCCTCCACTTT. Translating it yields CASSSGGNNSPLHF.

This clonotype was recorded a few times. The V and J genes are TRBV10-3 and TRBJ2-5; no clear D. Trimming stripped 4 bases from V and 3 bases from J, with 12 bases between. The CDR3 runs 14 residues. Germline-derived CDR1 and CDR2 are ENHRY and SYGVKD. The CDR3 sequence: CAISAGVLEETQYF. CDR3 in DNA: TGTGCCATCAGTGCGGGTGTCTTGGAAGAGACCCAGTACTTC.

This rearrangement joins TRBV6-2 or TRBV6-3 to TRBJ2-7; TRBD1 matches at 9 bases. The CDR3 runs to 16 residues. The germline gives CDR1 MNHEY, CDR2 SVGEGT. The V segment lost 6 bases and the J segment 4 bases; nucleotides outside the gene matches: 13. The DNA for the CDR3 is TGTGCCAGCAGACTTATTTCCGGGACAGGGAGATACGAGCAGTACTTC. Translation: CASRLISGTGRYEQYF.

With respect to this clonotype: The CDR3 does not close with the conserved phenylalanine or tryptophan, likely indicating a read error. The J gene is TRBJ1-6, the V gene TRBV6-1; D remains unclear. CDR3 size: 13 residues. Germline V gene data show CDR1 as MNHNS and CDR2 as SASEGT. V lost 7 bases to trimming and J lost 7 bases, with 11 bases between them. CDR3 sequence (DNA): TGTGCCAGCAAGGTGGATGGGAATTCACCCCTCCACTTA. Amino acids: CASKVDGNSPLHL.

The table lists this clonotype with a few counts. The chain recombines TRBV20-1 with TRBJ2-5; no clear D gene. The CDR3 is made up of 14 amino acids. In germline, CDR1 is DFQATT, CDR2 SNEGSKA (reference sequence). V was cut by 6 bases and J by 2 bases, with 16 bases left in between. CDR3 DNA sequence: TGCAGTGCCCCTAGGTTCCAGATTCAAGAGACCCAGTACTTC. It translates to CSAPRFQIQETQYF.

This CDR3 reads CSAATGSTDTQYF. As DNA, the CDR3 is TGCAGCGCCGCGACAGGTAGCACAGATACGCAGTATTTT. The V and J genes are TRBV29-1 and TRBJ2-3; weak D call: TRBD1 (6 bases). Looked up from germline, CDR1 is SQVTM and CDR2 is ANQGSEA. V was pared by 7 bases and J by 0 bases, with 11 bases between. The CDR3 has 13 amino acids.

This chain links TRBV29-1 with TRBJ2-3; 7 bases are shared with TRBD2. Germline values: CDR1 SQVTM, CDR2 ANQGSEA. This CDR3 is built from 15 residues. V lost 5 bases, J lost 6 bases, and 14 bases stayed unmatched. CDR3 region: CSVRYRLAPSDTQYF. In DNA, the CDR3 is TGCAGCGTTCGTTATAGACTAGCTCCATCGGATACGCAGTATTTT.

The CDR3 DNA reads TGTGCCAGCAGTGCGGGGACAGGGGGCTGGGAGCAGTACTTC. Its translation is CASSAGTGGWEQYF. J is TRBJ2-4 and V is TRBV9, with TRBD1 matching over 12 bases. Germline-derived CDR1 and CDR2 are SGDLS and YYNGEE. Unmatched junction bases numbered 10, after V lost 5 bases and J lost 13 bases. This CDR3 has 14 residues. Filled out from reference TRBV9 and TRBJ2-4, the complete variable domain reads DSGVTQTPKHLITATGQRVTLRCSPRSGDLSVYWYQQSLDQGLQFLIQYYNGEERAKGNILERFSAQQFPDLHSELNLSSLELGDSALYFCASSAGTGGWEQYFGAGTRLSVL.

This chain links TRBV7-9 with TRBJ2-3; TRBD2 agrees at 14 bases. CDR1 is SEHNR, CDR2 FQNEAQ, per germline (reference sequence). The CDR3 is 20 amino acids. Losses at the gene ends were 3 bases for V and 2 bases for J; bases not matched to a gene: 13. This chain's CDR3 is CASSFGTSGRVALVTDTQYF. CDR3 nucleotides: TGTGCCAGCAGCTTCGGGACTAGCGGGAGAGTTGCATTGGTCACAGATACGCAGTATTTT.

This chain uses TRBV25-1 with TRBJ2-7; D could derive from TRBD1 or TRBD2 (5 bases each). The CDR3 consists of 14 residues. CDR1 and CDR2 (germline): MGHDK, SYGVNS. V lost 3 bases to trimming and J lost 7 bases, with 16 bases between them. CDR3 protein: CASSDTRGPREQYF. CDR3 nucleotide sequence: TGTGCCAGCAGTGATACGAGGGGCCCTCGGGAGCAGTACTTC.

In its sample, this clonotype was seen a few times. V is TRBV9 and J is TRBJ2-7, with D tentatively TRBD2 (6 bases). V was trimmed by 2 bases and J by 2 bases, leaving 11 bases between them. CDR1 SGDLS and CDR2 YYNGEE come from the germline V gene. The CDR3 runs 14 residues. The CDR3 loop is CASSVGGPTYEQYF. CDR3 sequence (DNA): TGTGCCAGCAGCGTGGGGGGACCGACCTACGAGCAGTACTTC.

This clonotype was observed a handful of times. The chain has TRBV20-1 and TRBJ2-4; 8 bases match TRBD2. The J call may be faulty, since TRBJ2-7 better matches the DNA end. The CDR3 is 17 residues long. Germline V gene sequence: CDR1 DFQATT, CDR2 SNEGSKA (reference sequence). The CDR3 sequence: CSAPPPIGAGVPYEQYF. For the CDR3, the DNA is TGCAGTGCTCCCCCCCCAATTGGAGCGGGAGTTCCCTACGAGCAGTACTTC.

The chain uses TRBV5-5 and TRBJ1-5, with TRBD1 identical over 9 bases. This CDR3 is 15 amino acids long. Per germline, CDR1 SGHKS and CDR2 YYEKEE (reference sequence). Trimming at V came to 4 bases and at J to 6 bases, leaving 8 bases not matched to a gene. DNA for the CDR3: TGTGCCAGCAGCCTCGGACAGGGGAGAGCTCAGCCCCAGCATTTT. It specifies CASSLGQGRAQPQHF.

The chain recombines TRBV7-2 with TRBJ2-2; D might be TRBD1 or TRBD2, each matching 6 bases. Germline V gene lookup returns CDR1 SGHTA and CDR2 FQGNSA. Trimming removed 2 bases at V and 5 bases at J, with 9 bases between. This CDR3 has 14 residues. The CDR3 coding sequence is TGTGCCAGCAGCTTAACGGGGGCAACCGGGGAGCTGTTTTTT. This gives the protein CASSLTGATGELFF.

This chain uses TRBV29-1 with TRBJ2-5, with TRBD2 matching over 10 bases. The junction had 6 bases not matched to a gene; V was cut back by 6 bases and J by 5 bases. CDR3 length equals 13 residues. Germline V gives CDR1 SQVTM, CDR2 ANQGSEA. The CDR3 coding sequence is TGCAGCGTCACCGGGACTAGCGTGGAGACCCAGTACTTC. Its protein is CSVTGTSVETQYF.